This entry lists 26 T cell receptor beta chains sequenced from one sample in a study of T-cell reconstitution after alpha-beta-depleted transplantation in children (dated by TCRdb to the mid-2010s). Receptors were amplified or captured by PCR. The instrument given in TCRdb is Illumina HiSeq 2500. Molecular barcoding was employed in the preparation of TCR libraries, with unique molecular identifiers being used to normalize TCRbeta repertoire quantification. TCRdb applied fastp at Q25 and MiXCR to the public reads, then kept only in-frame beta chains. Here each entry gathers all rows of one CDR3 protein and keeps the most common genes and DNA. Across this sample there are about a million distinct CDR3 sequences, with about 30% seen only once. The biggest ten clones account for 28% of the sample. The sample's treatment or condition label, in plain terms: allogeneic hematopoietic cell transplantation with graft depleted of TCRalphabeta T cells and CD19 B cells.

The specimen was PBMCs, mostly from graft donor cells, collected 360 days after TCRalphabeta/CD19-depleted stem cell transplant. The receptors were sampled from a boy younger than two who had a stem cell transplant for SCID, so the T cells may come from the graft donor.

The table lists this clonotype with a few counts. The chain couples TRBV20-1 to TRBJ2-7; 7 bases are shared with TRBD1. The V gene's germline CDR1 is DFQATT and CDR2 SNEGSKA (reference sequence). The CDR3 is 13 amino acids. Trimming removed 5 bases from V and 4 bases from J; junction bases left unmatched: 8. The CDR3 sequence: CSAFHGQEYEQYF. In nucleotides, the CDR3 is TGCAGTGCTTTCCACGGACAGGAGTACGAGCAGTACTTC.

The chain recombines TRBV2 with TRBJ2-5; 10 nucleotides align to TRBD1. The V gene's germline CDR1 is SNHLY and CDR2 FYNNEI. The CDR3 runs 14 residues. The J segment lost 5 bases and the V segment lost 7 bases, leaving 7 bases of the junction unmatched. The CDR3 DNA sequence: TGTGCCAGCACCCGGACAGGGGGAAGGGAGACCCAGTACTTC. Its protein product is CASTRTGGRETQYF.

This sequence joins TRBV12-3 or TRBV12-4 and TRBJ2-1; possibly TRBD1 for D (5 bases). The V gene lost 3 bases and the J gene lost 10 bases, with 19 bases spanning the gap. The CDR3 consists of 15 residues. Here the CDR3 DNA reads TGTGCCAGCAGTTTTTTTTCAGGGCAGACGAGAGAGCAGTTCTTC. It codes for CASSFFSGQTREQFF.

The genes are TRBV7-8 and TRBJ2-1; D is perhaps TRBD1 (7 bases). The CDR3 is made up of 14 amino acids. V was shortened by 4 bases and J by 7 bases, with 14 bases between the two germline ends. Germline CDR1 is SGHVS and CDR2 is FQNEAQ. Here the CDR3 reads CASSSGAGGNEQFF. CDR3 coding DNA: TGTGCCAGCAGCTCTGGGGCAGGGGGGAATGAGCAGTTCTTC.

V and J are TRBV20-1 and TRBJ2-7; no definite D call. The V and J ends lost 2 bases and 1 base respectively, with 3 bases between them. Germline V gene lookup returns CDR1 DFQATT and CDR2 SNEGSKA (reference sequence). CDR3 size: 11 residues. This CDR3 reads CSARFSYEQYF. In DNA, the CDR3 is TGCAGTGCTAGATTTTCCTACGAGCAGTACTTC.

Ten or more counts support this clonotype. Germline and junction disagree at one end, which may indicate a read error. V usage is TRBV2 and J usage is TRBJ2-5; 7 nucleotides match TRBD2. The CDR3 runs 15 residues. Germline V gene data show CDR1 as SNHLY and CDR2 as FYNNEI. The CDR3 nucleotides read TGTGCCAGCAGAGAAGTGCCTGTGCGGGGGGAGACCCAGTACTTC. It is translated as CASREVPVRGETQYF.

As for this clonotype: A far larger clone is one nucleotide away, so this likely arose from a read error. The J gene is TRBJ2-7, the V gene TRBV7-1; D call uncertain. TRBV7-1 is an ORF; its function is uncertain. V dropped 5 bases and J dropped 3 bases, with 8 bases sitting between them. CDR3 length: 12 residues. CDR3 sequence reads: CASSRHGYEQYF. Written as DNA, the CDR3 is TGTGCCAGCAGCCGACACGGCTACGAGCAGTACTTC.

This clonotype showed up just a few times. The chain employs TRBV6-5 and TRBJ2-5; D might be TRBD1 or TRBD2, each matching 5 bases. This CDR3 comprises 15 residues. Germline V gene lookup returns CDR1 MNHEY and CDR2 SVGAGI. Trimming took off 0 bases at V and 5 bases at J, with 13 bases between the two ends. This CDR3 reads CASSYSRWGMETQYF. In DNA form, the CDR3 reads TGTGCCAGCAGTTACTCGAGGTGGGGGATGGAGACCCAGTACTTC.

This clonotype has a handful of counts. The genes are TRBV25-1 and TRBJ2-5; no definite D call. CDR1 and CDR2 (germline): MGHDK, SYGVNS. The germline V and J ends were trimmed by 1 base and 8 bases, with 11 bases remaining between them. The CDR3 totals 13 residues. CDR3 bases: TGTGCCAGCAGTGAATTCGGTCTTGGAACCCAGTACTTC. Translated: CASSEFGLGTQYF.

The V gene is TRBV20-1, the J gene TRBJ1-1; 8 positions agree with TRBD1. Germline V lookup: CDR1 DFQATT, CDR2 SNEGSKA (reference sequence). CDR3 size: 15 residues. After removal of 2 bases from V and 1 base from J, the junction contained 6 bases not matched to a gene. DNA for the CDR3: TGCAGTGCTAGATTGCCAGGGGGCCAGAACACTGAAGCTTTCTTT. Translating it yields CSARLPGGQNTEAFF.

The chain uses TRBV5-5 and TRBJ1-5, with D hard to call. The CDR3 covers 14 residues. CDR1 and CDR2 from the germline V gene are SGHKS and YYEKEE (reference sequence). V was cut by 3 bases and J by 1 base, with 8 bases left in between. CDR3 residues: CASSYVGSNQPQHF. DNA for the CDR3: TGTGCCAGCAGCTACGTTGGGAGCAATCAGCCCCAGCATTTT.

The J gene is TRBJ2-6, the V gene TRBV5-5; D not resolved. Germline values: CDR1 SGHKS, CDR2 YYEKEE (reference sequence). Deletions cut 1 base from V and 0 bases from J, with 14 bases between. The CDR3 runs 18 residues. DNA of the CDR3: TGTGCCAGCAGCTTGAATCCCAACAGCCCCTCTGGGGCCAACGTCCTGACTTTC. Protein sequence: CASSLNPNSPSGANVLTF.

The chain employs TRBV7-2 and TRBJ2-7; 9 bases match TRBD1. The CDR3 loop spans 14 amino acids. V gave up 5 bases and J gave up 4 bases; unmatched junction bases: 6. CDR1 and CDR2 from the germline V gene are SGHTA and FQGNSA. In nucleotides, the CDR3 is TGTGCCAGCAGCAGGGACAGGGCTTATTACGAGCAGTACTTC. Translating gives CASSRDRAYYEQYF.

This chain links TRBV20-1 with TRBJ1-2; TRBD1 matches at 10 bases. V dropped 7 bases and J dropped 5; count of bases not matched to a gene: 7. Germline-derived CDR1 and CDR2 are DFQATT and SNEGSKA (reference sequence). This CDR3 is 13 amino acids long. In DNA, the CDR3 is TGCAGTGTAAAGGGACAGGGGTTTTATGGCTACACCTTC. Protein product: CSVKGQGFYGYTF.

This clonotype was picked up many times. The genes are TRBV28 and TRBJ1-1; 9 positions match TRBD1. The length of the CDR3 is 18 residues. The germline gives CDR1 MDHEN, CDR2 SYDVKM. J was trimmed by 5 bases and V by 7 bases; bases with no gene match: 20. The CDR3 is CASISATGQGSRRTEAFF. CDR3 in DNA: TGTGCCAGCATATCGGCCACTGGACAGGGGTCACGGCGTACTGAAGCTTTCTTT.

The gene calls are TRBV10-3 and TRBJ2-3; the D is unclear. V was pared by 2 bases and J by 0 bases, with 6 bases between. Germline CDR1 ENHRY, CDR2 SYGVKD. CDR3 size: 14 residues. Written as DNA, the CDR3 is TGTGCCATCAGTGAGGTGGGGAGCACAGATACGCAGTATTTT. Protein: CAISEVGSTDTQYF.

This clonotype occurred a few times. The rearrangement uses TRBV29-1 and TRBJ1-2; D may be TRBD1 (5 bases). There are 14 residues in the CDR3. In germline, CDR1 is SQVTM, CDR2 ANQGSEA. The germline V and J ends were trimmed by 5 bases and 12 bases, with 25 bases remaining between them. The CDR3 region has the DNA TGCAGCGTTTCCAAGACCGGGTCAGGGCCCGGGGACACCTTC. Translated, it gives CSVSKTGSGPGDTF.

The table lists this clonotype with a few counts. The chain couples TRBV5-6 to TRBJ1-2; D is ambiguous. CDR1 is SGHDT, CDR2 YYEEEE, per germline. This CDR3 has 13 amino acids. The germline V and J ends were trimmed by 0 bases and 2 bases, with 5 bases remaining between them. CDR3 DNA sequence: TGTGCCAGCAGCTTGGTACAGAACTATGGCTACACCTTC. Amino acid sequence: CASSLVQNYGYTF.

This clonotype was observed a few times. The chain uses TRBV28 and TRBJ1-5; tentatively, D is TRBD1 (6 bases). Trimming pared 6 bases from V and 4 bases from J, leaving 19 bases between. The CDR3 length is 16 residues. CDR1 and CDR2 from the germline V gene are MDHEN and SYDVKM. The CDR3: CASSTWGAPQNQPQHF. The CDR3 bases are TGTGCCAGCAGCACTTGGGGGGCACCTCAGAATCAGCCCCAGCATTTT.

This clonotype was observed a handful of times. The rearrangement joins TRBV6-5 to TRBJ1-1, with D hard to call. The CDR3 has 14 amino acids. Germline V lookup: CDR1 MNHEY, CDR2 SVGAGI. The V and J ends lost 1 base and 0 bases respectively, with 6 bases between them. In DNA form, the CDR3 reads TGTGCCAGCAGTTACTTGGGATTGAACACTGAAGCTTTCTTT. It is translated as CASSYLGLNTEAFF.

This sequence joins TRBV27 and TRBJ1-2; no clear D. Germline V gene lookup returns CDR1 MNHEY and CDR2 SMNVEV (reference sequence). V was shortened by 8 bases and J by 1 base, with 14 bases between the two germline ends. This CDR3 spans 14 amino acids. Here the CDR3 DNA reads TGTGCCAGCGGACGGGGAGGTGTTAACTATGGCTACACCTTC. This translates into CASGRGGVNYGYTF.

This clonotype showed up just a few times. The rearrangement joins TRBV4-1 to TRBJ1-4; D unclear. Per the germline V gene, CDR1 is MGHRA and CDR2 is YSYEKL. This CDR3 region has 16 residues. V lost 4 bases, J lost 8 bases, and 20 bases lay in between. This chain's CDR3 is CASSPFGKAKFEKLFF. CDR3 DNA sequence: TGCGCCAGCAGCCCGTTCGGGAAAGCGAAATTCGAAAAACTGTTTTTT.

The sample holds a few counts of this clonotype. The rearrangement joins TRBV10-3 to TRBJ1-3; no clear D gene. Germline V gene lookup returns CDR1 ENHRY and CDR2 SYGVKD. Trimming pared 3 bases from V and 0 bases from J, leaving 6 bases between. This CDR3 comprises 14 residues. CDR3 amino acids: CAISDRNSGNTIYF. In DNA form, the CDR3 reads TGTGCCATCAGTGACAGGAACTCTGGAAACACCATATATTTT.

This clonotype was picked up a small number of times. This chain joins TRBV24-1 and TRBJ2-2; D unresolved. Trimming shortened V by 5 bases and J by 2 bases, and 8 bases separated the two germline ends. The CDR3 is 14 residues long. The V gene's germline CDR1 is KGHDR and CDR2 SFDVKD. The CDR3 spells CATSGNTNTGELFF. The CDR3 DNA follows: TGTGCCACCAGTGGAAATACTAACACCGGGGAGCTGTTTTTT.

This clonotype appeared a single time. The chain employs TRBV24-1 and TRBJ2-3; TRBD1 matches 7 bases. Germline V gene data show CDR1 as KGHDR and CDR2 as SFDVKD. J was trimmed by 6 bases and V by 4 bases; bases with no gene match: 15. The length of the CDR3 is 17 residues. In DNA form, the CDR3 reads TGTGCCACCAGTGACCGGAGACAGGGCAGAATCGCGGATACGCAGTATTTT. Translation gives CATSDRRQGRIADTQYF.

This clonotype was seen a handful of times. V and J are TRBV20-1 and TRBJ2-2; TRBD1 aligns across 11 bases. Germline V lookup: CDR1 DFQATT, CDR2 SNEGSKA (reference sequence). V was clipped by 6 bases and J by 5 bases; unmatched bases: 8. The CDR3 consists of 15 residues. In DNA form, the CDR3 reads TGCAGTGCCGCCCCGGGGACAGGGGGAACCGGGGAGCTGTTTTTT. Translating it yields CSAAPGTGGTGELFF.